This T cell receptor (beta chain) was recorded in a study of blood T cell repertoires in COVID-19. Study as a whole: Spain, Italy and the United States supplied samples that represented acute and convalescent COVID-19. T cells, B-cell-depleted T cells, or PBMCs supplied cDNA or gDNA.

The CDR3 totals 16 residues. Germline V gives CDR1 SGHTA, CDR2 FQGTGA. V was pared by 4 bases and J by 2 bases, with 10 bases of the junction left unmatched. Study processing details: For nucleated cells, counts were estimated from reference gene primer amplification. Some clones are missing from TCRdb's copy, which holds only in-frame ones; the method was immunoSEQ multiplex PCR. That table supplies the V and J calls and clone size; D and trimming were determined from the DNA. The sample shows roughly 230,000 clones, 85% to 90% of them seen only once. This sequence joins TRBV7-3 and TRBJ1-1; 7 nucleotides align to TRBD1. Specimen: peripheral blood. The sequence was obtained from a woman aged 40 to 49 who had recovered from COVID-19. CDR3 coding DNA: TGTGCCAGCAGCTCCAGGAAACAGGGGCGCAACACTGAAGCTTTCTTT. This sequence encodes CASSSRKQGRNTEAFF.